These T cell receptor beta chains were read from a single sample in a study of T cell responses to AZD1222 COVID-19 vaccine. TCRdb's table, derived via immunoSEQ multiplex PCR, lists solely in-frame clones and lacks some. The profile shows about 180,000 clones, about 88% of them singletons. Specimen: peripheral blood, collected 28 days after the second AZD1222 dose. Every receptor here comes from an adult who received the AZD1222 COVID-19 vaccine. CDR3s include the opening cysteine and the closing phenylalanine or tryptophan. D genes are given only for firm matches. The size field is filled for only some rows; it gives once, few, many or a size class.

>-|-|TRBV3-1/TRBV3-2|TRBJ1-5
TGTGCCAGCAGCCAAAGTGCGGGGAGCAATCAGCCCCAGCATTTT
CASSQSAGSNQPQHF
>-|-|TRBV2|TRBJ2-1
TGTGCCAGCAGTTCCACATACAATGAGCAGTTCTTC
CASSSTYNEQFF
>-|few|TRBV19|TRBJ1-1
TGTGCCAGTACCCTACCCGGGGAGGGCCTGAACACTGAAGCTTTCTTT
CASTLPGEGLNTEAFF
>-|-|TRBV5-1|TRBJ2-1
TGCGCCAGCAGCGCTGACACATCCTACAATGAGCAGTTCTTC
CASSADTSYNEQFF
>TRBD2|-|TRBV19|TRBJ2-7
TGTGCCAGTGGGACTAGCGGGCGTAGGGTCTACGAGCAGTACTTC
CASGTSGRRVYEQYF
>-|-|TRBV19|TRBJ2-1
TGTGCCAGTAGTATAGATAAACTAGGGGGTGAGCAGTTCTTC
CASSIDKLGGEQFF
>TRBD1|-|TRBV7-2|TRBJ1-1
TGTGCCAGCAGCTTAGACGGGACAGGAACGAACACTGAAGCTTTCTTT
CASSLDGTGTNTEAFF
>TRBD2|-|TRBV4-1|TRBJ2-7
TGCGCCAGCAGCCAAGAGGAGACTAGCGCTTCCTACGAGCAGTACTTC
CASSQEETSASYEQYF
>-|-|TRBV5-8|TRBJ2-3
TGTGCCAGCAGCTTTCCCCGGCTCCGGGCCAGCACAGATACGCAGTATTTT
CASSFPRLRASTDTQYF
>-|-|TRBV19|TRBJ2-7
TGTGCCAGTAGTATGCGAGTAGCGGATACATACTCCTACGAGCAGTACTTC
CASSMRVADTYSYEQYF
>TRBD2|once|TRBV27|TRBJ2-7
TGTGCCAGCAGTTTTCCCACACCCAGGGGACTAGCGGAGCAGTACTTC
CASSFPTPRGLAEQYF
>-|-|TRBV28|TRBJ2-7
TGTGCCAGCAGCCCTGGACAGCTCGTATACGAGCAGTACTTC
CASSPGQLVYEQYF
>-|once|TRBV12-3/TRBV12-4|TRBJ2-2
TGTGCCAGCAGTCCCCAGGGCACCGGGGAGCTGTTTTTT
CASSPQGTGELFF
>TRBD2|-|TRBV27|TRBJ2-1
TGTGCCAGCAGTTCTGGACTAGGATACAATGAGCAGTTCTTC
CASSSGLGYNEQFF
>TRBD1|-|TRBV9|TRBJ1-6
TGTGCCAGCAGCGAGGGGACAGCCAATAATTCACCCCTCCACTTT
CASSEGTANNSPLHF
>TRBD2|-|TRBV6-6|TRBJ2-3
TGTGCCAGCAGCCGGGGTAGCGGGAGTTCAGATACGCAGTATTTT
CASSRGSGSSDTQYF
>-|-|TRBV4-3|TRBJ2-7
TGCGCCAGCAGCCAAGATGCGGGATATCGCGAGCAGTACTTC
CASSQDAGYREQYF
>-|-|TRBV6-2/TRBV6-3|TRBJ1-3
TGTGCCAGCAGTTACTCTCCTGGAAACACCATATATTTT
CASSYSPGNTIYF
>-|-|TRBV13|TRBJ2-7
TGTGCCAGCAGCCCCGGACAGTACTACGAGCAGTACTTC
CASSPGQYYEQYF
>TRBD1|-|TRBV9|TRBJ2-6
TGTGCCAGCAGCGACCGGGACAGGAGGTTCTCTGGGGCCAACGTCCTGACTTTC
CASSDRDRRFSGANVLTF
>TRBD2|-|TRBV25-1|TRBJ2-3
TGTGCCAGCAGTGGATTACTAGCGGGAGACACAGATACGCAGTATTTT
CASSGLLAGDTDTQYF
>TRBD1|-|TRBV10-3|TRBJ1-1
TGTGCCATCGTACCGGACAGGGGAACTGAAGCTTTCTTT
CAIVPDRGTEAFF
>TRBD1|-|TRBV11-2|TRBJ2-7
TGTGCCAGCAGCTCGAGCCTCGGGACAGGGAGGGTAGAGCAGTACTTC
CASSSSLGTGRVEQYF
>-|-|TRBV11-2|TRBJ2-2
TGTGCCAGCAGCTCCCAAACTACCACCGGGGAGCTGTTTTTT
CASSSQTTTGELFF
>TRBD2|-|TRBV2|TRBJ2-5
TGTGCCAGCACTTTCAGCGGGGAGCCCACAGAGACCCAGTACTTC
CASTFSGEPTETQYF
>-|-|TRBV3-1/TRBV3-2|TRBJ2-3
TGTGCCAGCAGCCAAGATGAAGCGATACTCACAGATACGCAGTATTTT
CASSQDEAILTDTQYF
>-|-|TRBV24-1|TRBJ1-2
TGTGCCACCAGTGATCCGCTTGGCTATGGCTACACCTTC
CATSDPLGYGYTF
>-|-|TRBV4-3|TRBJ1-3
TGCGCCAGCAGCCCCTCGGCTGGGCTTGGAAACACCATATATTTT
CASSPSAGLGNTIYF
>-|once|TRBV6-4|TRBJ1-1
TGTGCCAGCAGTGAAGCCTGGGGGACTGAAGCTTTCTTT
CASSEAWGTEAFF
>-|-|TRBV24-1|TRBJ2-1
TGTGCCACCAGTGGCCGCGGGACCTACAATGAGCAGTTCTTC
CATSGRGTYNEQFF
>TRBD2|-|TRBV24-1|TRBJ2-3
TGTGCCACCAGTGATTTCCGTAGCGGGGGCACAGATACGCAGTATTTT
CATSDFRSGGTDTQYF
>-|-|TRBV11-3|TRBJ2-7
TGTGCCAGCAGCTTAGTGGCTGGGGGCGAGCAGTACTTC
CASSLVAGGEQYF
>-|-|TRBV27|TRBJ1-4
TGTGCCAGCAGCGATCAGGGTAATGAAAAACTGTTTTTT
CASSDQGNEKLFF
>-|-|TRBV28|TRBJ1-1
TGTGCCAGCAGTTTCGAGGGGAAGGGGAGGACTGAAGCTTTCTTT
CASSFEGKGRTEAFF
>TRBD1|-|TRBV18|TRBJ2-5
TGTGCCAGCTCACCAAGGCCAGGGGGCTTGGAGACCCAGTACTTC
CASSPRPGGLETQYF
>-|once|TRBV5-1|TRBJ2-7
TGCGCCAGCAGCTTCCAGGGTATCGGGGCCTACGAGCAGTACTTC
CASSFQGIGAYEQYF
>-|-|TRBV6-2/TRBV6-3|TRBJ2-7
TGTGCCAGCAGTCCCCTTACAGGGACCGAGCAGTACTTC
CASSPLTGTEQYF
>-|-|TRBV19|TRBJ1-5
TGTGCCAGTAGTATAGGACAGGTTAGCAATCAGCCCCAGCATTTT
CASSIGQVSNQPQHF
>-|-|TRBV7-2|TRBJ2-2
TGTGCCAGCAGTTACGGAACGAACACCGGGGAGCTGTTTTTT
CASSYGTNTGELFF
>-|-|TRBV6-2/TRBV6-3|TRBJ1-2
TGTGCCAGCAGTTACTCTTCCGGGGCCCTTGAGGGCTACACCTTC
CASSYSSGALEGYTF
>-|-|TRBV12-3/TRBV12-4|TRBJ1-6
TGTGCCAGCAGTGGACAGCGGAGGTCACCCCTCCACTTT
CASSGQRRSPLHF
>TRBD2|-|TRBV29-1|TRBJ2-1
TGCAGCGTTGAAGGCCAGCGGGAGGGTTCCTACAATGAGCAGTTCTTC
CSVEGQREGSYNEQFF
>-|-|TRBV29-1|TRBJ2-1
TGCAGCGTTGAGTCTGGGACCGTCTACAATGAGCAGTTCTTC
CSVESGTVYNEQFF
>-|-|TRBV28|TRBJ2-3
TGTGCCAGCAGTTCCCCAGCCAGCGGGGACAATCGGGATACGCAGTATTTT
CASSSPASGDNRDTQYF
>TRBD1|-|TRBV28|TRBJ1-3
TGTGCCAGCAGTTCCGGACAGGCCAGTAGAACCATATATTTT
CASSSGQASRTIYF
>TRBD1|-|TRBV4-1|TRBJ2-2
TGCGCCAGCAGCCAAGAAGAGACAGGGGTGACCGGGGAGCTGTTTTTT
CASSQEETGVTGELFF
>TRBD2|-|TRBV28|TRBJ2-7
TGTGCCACCCGATTTGAGACTAGCGGGTACGAGCAGTACTTC
CATRFETSGYEQYF
>TRBD1|-|TRBV9|TRBJ2-7
TGTGCCAGCAGCGCCCCAAGGGACAGGGTGGGGAGCGAGCAGTACTTC
CASSAPRDRVGSEQYF
>TRBD2|once|TRBV18|TRBJ2-7
TGTGCCAGCTCTACCGGGACTAGCTTTTCCTACGAGCAGTACTTC
CASSTGTSFSYEQYF